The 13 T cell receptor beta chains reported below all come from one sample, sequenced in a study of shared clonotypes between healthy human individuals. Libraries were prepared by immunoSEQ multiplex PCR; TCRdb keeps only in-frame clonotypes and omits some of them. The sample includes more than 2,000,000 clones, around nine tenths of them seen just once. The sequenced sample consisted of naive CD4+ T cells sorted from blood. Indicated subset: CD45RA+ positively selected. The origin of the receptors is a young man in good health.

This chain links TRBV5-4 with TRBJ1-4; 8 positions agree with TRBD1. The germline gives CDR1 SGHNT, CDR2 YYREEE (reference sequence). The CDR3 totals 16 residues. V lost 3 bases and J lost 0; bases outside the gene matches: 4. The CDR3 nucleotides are TGTGCCAGCAGCTGGACAGGGAAACCAACTAATGAAAAACTGTTTTTT. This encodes CASSWTGKPTNEKLFF.

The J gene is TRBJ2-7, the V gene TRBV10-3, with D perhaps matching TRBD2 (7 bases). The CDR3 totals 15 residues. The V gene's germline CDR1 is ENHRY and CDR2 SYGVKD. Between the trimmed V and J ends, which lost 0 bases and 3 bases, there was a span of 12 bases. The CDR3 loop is CAISESPAGHYEQYF. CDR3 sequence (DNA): TGTGCCATCAGTGAGTCGCCAGCGGGACACTACGAGCAGTACTTC.

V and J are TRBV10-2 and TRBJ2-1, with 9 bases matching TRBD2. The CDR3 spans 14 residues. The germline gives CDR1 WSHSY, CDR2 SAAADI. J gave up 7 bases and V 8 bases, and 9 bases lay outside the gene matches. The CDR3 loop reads CASVLAGIGNEQFF. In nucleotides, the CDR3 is TGCGCCAGCGTTCTAGCGGGGATCGGGAATGAGCAGTTCTTC.

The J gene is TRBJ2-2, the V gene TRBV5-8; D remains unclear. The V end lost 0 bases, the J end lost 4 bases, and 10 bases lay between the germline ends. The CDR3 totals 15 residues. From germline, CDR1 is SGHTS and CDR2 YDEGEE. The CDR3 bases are TGTGCCAGCAGCTTGGGGCAGGTCAGCACCGGGGAGCTGTTTTTT. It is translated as CASSLGQVSTGELFF.

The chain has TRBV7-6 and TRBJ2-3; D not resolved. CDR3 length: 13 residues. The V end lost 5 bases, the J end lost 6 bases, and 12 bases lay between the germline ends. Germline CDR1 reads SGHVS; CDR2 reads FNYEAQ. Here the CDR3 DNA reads TGTGCCAGCAGCGTGACCATGGGGGATACGCAGTATTTT. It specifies CASSVTMGDTQYF.

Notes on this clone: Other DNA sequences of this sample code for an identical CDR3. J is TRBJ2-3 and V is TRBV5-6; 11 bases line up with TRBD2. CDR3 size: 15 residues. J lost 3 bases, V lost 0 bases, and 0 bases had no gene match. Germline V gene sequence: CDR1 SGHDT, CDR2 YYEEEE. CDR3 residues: CASSLGLAGTDTQYF. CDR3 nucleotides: TGTGCCAGCAGCTTGGGACTAGCGGGAACAGATACGCAGTATTTT.

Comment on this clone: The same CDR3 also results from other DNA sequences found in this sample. The CDR3 protein is CAWSVLEGNTIYF. The CDR3 region has the DNA TGTGCCTGGAGTGTACTAGAAGGAAACACCATATATTTT. V is TRBV30 and J is TRBJ1-3, with D hard to call. The V gene lost 0 bases and the J gene lost 4 bases, with 7 bases spanning the gap. Germline-derived CDR1 and CDR2 are GTSNPN and SVGIG (reference sequence). The CDR3 is 13 residues long.

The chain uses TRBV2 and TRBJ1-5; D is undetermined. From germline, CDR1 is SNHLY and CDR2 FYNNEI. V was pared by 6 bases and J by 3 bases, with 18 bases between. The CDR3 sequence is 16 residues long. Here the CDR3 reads CASRSERLRTNQPQHF. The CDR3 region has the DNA TGTGCCAGCAGGTCAGAAAGGCTCAGAACCAATCAGCCCCAGCATTTT.

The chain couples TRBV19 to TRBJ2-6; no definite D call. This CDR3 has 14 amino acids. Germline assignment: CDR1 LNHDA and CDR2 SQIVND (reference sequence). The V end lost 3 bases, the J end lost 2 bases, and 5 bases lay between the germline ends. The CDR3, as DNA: TGTGCCAGTAGTATGGGGACTGGGGCCAACGTCCTGACTTTC. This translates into CASSMGTGANVLTF.

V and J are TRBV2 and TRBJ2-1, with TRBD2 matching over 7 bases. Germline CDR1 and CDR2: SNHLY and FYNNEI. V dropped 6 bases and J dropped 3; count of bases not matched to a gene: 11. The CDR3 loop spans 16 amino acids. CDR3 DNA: TGTGCCAGCAGGGACCGACTAGCAGGGAGCTACAATGAGCAGTTCTTC. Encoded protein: CASRDRLAGSYNEQFF.

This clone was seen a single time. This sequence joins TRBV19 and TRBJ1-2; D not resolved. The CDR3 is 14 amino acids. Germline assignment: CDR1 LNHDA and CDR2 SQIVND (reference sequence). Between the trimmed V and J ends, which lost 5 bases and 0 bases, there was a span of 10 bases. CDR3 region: CASSPTLTNYGYTF. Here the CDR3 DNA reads TGTGCCAGTAGTCCAACGCTTACTAACTATGGCTACACCTTC.

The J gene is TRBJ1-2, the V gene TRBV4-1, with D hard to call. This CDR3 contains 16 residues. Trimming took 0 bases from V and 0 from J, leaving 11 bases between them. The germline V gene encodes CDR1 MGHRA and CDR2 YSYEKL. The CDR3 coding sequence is TGCGCCAGCAGCCAAGATCTGCGGGGAACTAACTATGGCTACACCTTC. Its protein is CASSQDLRGTNYGYTF.

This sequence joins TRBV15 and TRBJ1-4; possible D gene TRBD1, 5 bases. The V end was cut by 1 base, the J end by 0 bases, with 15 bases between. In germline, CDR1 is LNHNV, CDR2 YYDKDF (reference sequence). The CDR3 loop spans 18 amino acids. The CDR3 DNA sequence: TGTGCCACCAGCAGAGGAGGGACGGACAAAGCAACTAATGAAAAACTGTTTTTT. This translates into CATSRGGTDKATNEKLFF.